Sequencing of this T cell receptor beta chain was carried out in a study of spatial heterogeneity in lung cancer. Study findings and constraints: In tumors, expanded intratumoral alpha and beta TCR counts tracked mutation counts.

V trimming: 3 bases; J trimming: 5 bases; junction bases outside the gene matches: 5. The CDR3 totals 14 residues. Per germline, CDR1 LGHNA and CDR2 YSLEER. TCRdb reprocessed the 5' RACE reads via MiXCR and lists one record per CDR3 protein. The table has 9,500 or so distinct CDR3 sequences, about 12% seen once. There are a few counts of this clonotype. Its antigen is undetermined. The library was designed around alpha chains, so this beta chain is a stray read whose abundance carries little weight. The time point is: sample taken at primary tumor resection. Sequenced material: lung tumor tissue, taken at surgery. The chain combines TRBV4-3 with TRBJ2-7; 9 bases agree with TRBD2. The origin of this receptor is a male donor with early-stage non-small cell lung cancer. The CDR3 sequence: CASSHLSGSNEQYF. Written as DNA, the CDR3 is TGCGCCAGCAGCCACCTTAGCGGGAGCAACGAGCAGTACTTC.